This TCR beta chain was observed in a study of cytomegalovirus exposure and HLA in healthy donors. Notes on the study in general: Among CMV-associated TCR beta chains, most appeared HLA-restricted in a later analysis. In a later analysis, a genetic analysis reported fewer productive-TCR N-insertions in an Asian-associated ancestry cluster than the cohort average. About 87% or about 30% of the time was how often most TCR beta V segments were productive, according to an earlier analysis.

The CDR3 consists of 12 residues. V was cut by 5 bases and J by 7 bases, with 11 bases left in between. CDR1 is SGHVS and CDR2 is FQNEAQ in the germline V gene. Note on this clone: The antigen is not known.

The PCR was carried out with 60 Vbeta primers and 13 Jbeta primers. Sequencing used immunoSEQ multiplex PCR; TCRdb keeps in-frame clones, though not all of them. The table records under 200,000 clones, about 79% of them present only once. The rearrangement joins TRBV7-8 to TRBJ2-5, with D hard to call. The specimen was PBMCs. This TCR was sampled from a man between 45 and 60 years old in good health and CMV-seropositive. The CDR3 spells CASSTWATTQYF. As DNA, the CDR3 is TGTGCCAGCAGCACCTGGGCAACGACCCAGTACTTC. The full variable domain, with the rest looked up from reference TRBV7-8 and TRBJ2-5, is GAGVSQSPRYKVAKRGQDVALRCDPISGHVSLFWYQQALGQGPEFLTYFQNEAQLDKSGLPSDRFFAERPEGSVSTLKIQRTQQEDSAVYLCASSTWATTQYFGPGTRLLVL.